This T cell receptor (beta chain) derives from a study of cytomegalovirus exposure and HLA in healthy donors. Findings and limits, study-wide: One variant, a missense change in DCLRE1C, was linked in a later analysis to TCR beta V- and J-gene trimming.

J was trimmed by 4 bases and V by 2 bases; bases with no gene match: 7. Germline-derived CDR1 and CDR2 are MNHEY and SVGAGI. The CDR3 covers 15 residues. 13 Jbeta primers and 60 Vbeta primers were used for the PCR. The protocol was immunoSEQ multiplex PCR, while the TCRdb copy is restricted to in-frame clones and leaves out a portion. The sample has around 140,000 clones, around four fifths seen once. Notes on this clone: Its specificity is unknown.

The sequence came from a woman aged 40 to 50 in good health and CMV-seronegative. Specimen: PBMCs. The chain combines TRBV6-5 with TRBJ1-2; 7 bases match TRBD1. In DNA, the CDR3 is TGTGCCAGCAGTTACACCGGACAGGCGTCCTATGGCTACACCTTC. Residues: CASSYTGQASYGYTF.